This T cell receptor (beta chain) was profiled in a study of T cells in Graves' hyperthyroidism and ophthalmopathy. The CDR3 loop spans 13 amino acids. Germline CDR1 DFQATT, CDR2 SNEGSKA (reference sequence). Between the trimmed V and J ends, which lost 1 base and 8 bases, there was a span of 14 bases. Amplification of TCR beta CDR3 regions used RNA as the template. The study used the HTBI primer set for a first-round RT-PCR of the TCR CDR3. TCRdb reanalysed the multiplex PCR reads using MiXCR and keeps one entry per CDR3 protein. The table includes hundreds of thousands of distinct CDR3 sequences, roughly a sixth detected once. The table lists this clonotype with a count of one.

Sequenced material: blood. The genes are TRBV20-1 and TRBJ1-2; D not certain. This clonotype was sampled from a woman in her late teens or twenties with Graves' hyperthyroidism. The chain's CDR3 is CSARASQTRGYTF. The CDR3 coding sequence is TGCAGTGCTAGAGCAAGTCAGACCCGAGGCTACACCTTC.